This TCR beta chain is from a study of cytotoxic CD8 clonotypes in ibrutinib-treated CLL. Note on this clone: Its target is unknown.

The CDR3 sequence is 15 residues long. V was pared by 5 bases and J by 0 bases, with 13 bases between. Per the germline V gene, CDR1 is SGHTA and CDR2 is FQGTGA. Extraction of approximately 2 micrograms of genomic DNA from cryopreserved PBMCs supplied material for TCR beta libraries. The intended depth for sequencing was 1 in 200,000 to 1 in 1 million T cells. Data came from immunoSEQ multiplex PCR; TCRdb stores just in-frame clones and leaves some out. The table has over 200,000 clones, over 65% seen once. The study's findings and limits: Contraction or stability on treatment characterized the public clonotypes, which were uncommon. Different sampling times were used for sustained-remission and progressing patients.

The genes are TRBV7-3 and TRBJ1-1, with D possibly matching TRBD1 (6 bases). The clonotype comes from a human donor with chronic lymphocytic leukemia. The sample here was PBMCs, taken after 12 months of ibrutinib treatment. The CDR3 loop is CASSTPTGMNTEAFF. CDR3 DNA: TGTGCCAGCAGCACCCCGACAGGCATGAACACTGAAGCTTTCTTT.